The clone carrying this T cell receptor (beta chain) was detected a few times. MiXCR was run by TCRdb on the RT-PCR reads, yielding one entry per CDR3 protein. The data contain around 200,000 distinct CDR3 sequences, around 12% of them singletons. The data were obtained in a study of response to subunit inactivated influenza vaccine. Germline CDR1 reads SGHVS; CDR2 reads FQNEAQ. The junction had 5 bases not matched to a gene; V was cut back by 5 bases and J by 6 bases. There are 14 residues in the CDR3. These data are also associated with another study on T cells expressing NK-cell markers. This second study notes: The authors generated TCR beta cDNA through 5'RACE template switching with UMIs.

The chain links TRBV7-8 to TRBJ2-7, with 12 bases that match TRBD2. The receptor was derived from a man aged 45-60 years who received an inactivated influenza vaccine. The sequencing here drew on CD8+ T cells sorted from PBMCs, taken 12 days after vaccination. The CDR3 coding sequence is TGTGCCAGCAGCGAGGGACTAGCGGGTTCCGAGCAGTACTTC. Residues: CASSEGLAGSEQYF.